The 18 T cell receptor beta chains below all came from one sample that was sequenced in a study of CD4+ T cells in melanoma. Some clones are missing from TCRdb's copy, which holds only in-frame ones; the method was immunoSEQ multiplex PCR. The sample records some 110,000 clones, over 80% being singletons. The sequenced sample was peripheral blood. Receptors originate from a human donor with melanoma.

J is TRBJ2-3 and V is TRBV10-3, with D possibly being TRBD1 or TRBD2 (5 bases each). Trimming removed 4 bases at V and 2 bases at J, with 10 bases between. The CDR3 covers 14 residues. Germline values: CDR1 ENHRY, CDR2 SYGVKD. The CDR3 DNA reads as TGTGCCATCAGTGGGAAGGGGACCACAGATACGCAGTATTTT. It codes for CAISGKGTTDTQYF.

The V and J genes are TRBV19 and TRBJ2-7, with D possibly being TRBD1 or TRBD2 (6 bases each). CDR3 length equals 17 residues. Trimming left V 6 bases short and J 0 bases short, with 21 bases between. Germline loops: CDR1 LNHDA, CDR2 SQIVND (reference sequence). CDR3 in DNA: TGTGCCAGTAGCCCTCCCTACGGGGGCCTCAGCTCCTACGAGCAGTACTTC. Translating it yields CASSPPYGGLSSYEQYF.

This sequence joins TRBV7-2 and TRBJ2-5; 8 bases map to TRBD2. The CDR3 is 14 residues long. V lost 5 bases and J lost 4; bases outside the gene matches: 6. CDR1 and CDR2 from the germline V gene are SGHTA and FQGNSA. The chain's CDR3 is CASSVLLAGETQYF. The CDR3 region has the DNA TGTGCCAGCAGCGTACTTCTAGCGGGAGAGACCCAGTACTTC.

The chain couples TRBV2 to TRBJ1-6, with D possibly TRBD1 on 5 matching bases. The V gene's germline CDR1 is SNHLY and CDR2 FYNNEI. V lost 4 bases to trimming and J lost 6 bases, with 13 bases between them. This CDR3 spans 15 amino acids. The CDR3, as DNA: TGTGCCAGCAGTGCTCAGGGAAGCGGTAATTCACCCCTCCACTTT. Translated, it gives CASSAQGSGNSPLHF.

The genes are TRBV29-1 and TRBJ2-7; D may correspond to TRBD1 or TRBD2 (5 bases each). The V gene lost 7 bases and the J gene lost 0 bases, with 13 bases spanning the gap. The CDR3 spans 13 residues. Germline V gene data show CDR1 as SQVTM and CDR2 as ANQGSEA. CDR3 coding DNA: TGCAGCGCTTCCGGGACGGGCTCCTACGAGCAGTACTTC. Its translation is CSASGTGSYEQYF.

This clone was seen only once. The chain uses TRBV5-1 and TRBJ2-5; 10 nucleotides align to TRBD1. This CDR3 spans 14 amino acids. Germline V gene sequence: CDR1 SGHRS, CDR2 YFSETQ. V shed 4 bases, J shed 7 bases, and the junction held 7 bases outside the gene matches. The CDR3 DNA reads TGCGCCAGCAGCCAAGGGACAGGGGAGGGGACCCAGTACTTC. Protein: CASSQGTGEGTQYF.

J is TRBJ2-5 and V is TRBV7-2, with D perhaps assigned TRBD1 or TRBD2 (6 bases each). CDR1 and CDR2 from the germline V gene are SGHTA and FQGNSA. CDR3 length equals 15 residues. The V end lost 4 bases, the J end lost 5 bases, and 17 bases lay between the germline ends. The CDR3 is CASSSRWGAGETQYF. The CDR3 region has the DNA TGTGCCAGCAGCTCGCGATGGGGGGCAGGGGAGACCCAGTACTTC.

The chain is built from TRBV7-9 and TRBJ1-1; D not certain. Germline V lookup: CDR1 SEHNR, CDR2 FQNEAQ (reference sequence). This CDR3 region has 15 residues. With 1 base removed from V and 0 bases from J, the gap between germline ends came to 9 bases. Written as DNA, the CDR3 is TGTGCCAGCAGCTTAGATCCGGGATTGAACACTGAAGCTTTCTTT. Translating it yields CASSLDPGLNTEAFF.

CDR3 coding DNA: TGTGCCAGCAGCCGAGGGACTGTGAGCACAGATACGCAGTATTTT. Its translation: CASSRGTVSTDTQYF. The chain combines TRBV5-4 with TRBJ2-3; TRBD2 is a possible D gene (6 bases). The CDR3 totals 15 residues. V lost 4 bases and J 0 bases, leaving 12 bases between the germline ends. CDR1 is SGHNT, CDR2 YYREEE, per germline (reference sequence).

This clone is classed as medium-sized. The CDR3 loop is CASSLGPFGDRGRTYNEQFF. As DNA, the CDR3 is TGTGCCAGCAGTTTAGGTCCATTCGGGGACAGGGGAAGGACCTACAATGAGCAGTTCTTC. The rearrangement uses TRBV28 and TRBJ2-1; the match to TRBD1 covers 10 bases. This CDR3 has 20 amino acids. V was clipped by 2 bases and J by 2 bases; unmatched bases: 15. The germline V gene encodes CDR1 MDHEN and CDR2 SYDVKM.

This chain links TRBV6-1 with TRBJ1-2; D gene unclear. The germline V and J ends were trimmed by 2 bases and 4 bases, with 11 bases remaining between them. This CDR3 is 14 amino acids long. In germline, CDR1 is MNHNS, CDR2 SASEGT. CDR3 sequence (DNA): TGTGCCAGCAGTGAATACCGTCCCGTCTATGGCTACACCTTC. It specifies CASSEYRPVYGYTF.

This chain connects TRBV28 to TRBJ2-1, with D maybe TRBD2 (6 bases). V was pared by 3 bases and J by 3 bases, with 6 bases between. Germline V gives CDR1 MDHEN, CDR2 SYDVKM. This CDR3 is 13 amino acids long. In nucleotides, the CDR3 is TGTGCCAGCAGTTTCGGGAGCTACAATGAGCAGTTCTTC. Translated, it gives CASSFGSYNEQFF.

J is TRBJ2-7 and V is TRBV5-1, with TRBD1 as a possible D gene (5 bases). V gave up 4 bases and J gave up 2 bases, with 13 bases separating them. The CDR3 sequence is 14 residues long. Germline CDR1 and CDR2: SGHRS and YFSETQ. CDR3 sequence reads: CASSPISRAYEQYF. DNA of the CDR3: TGCGCCAGCAGCCCTATAAGCAGGGCCTACGAGCAGTACTTC.

V gene TRBV5-1 combines with J gene TRBJ2-7; TRBD2 is a possible D gene (5 bases). CDR1 is SGHRS, CDR2 YFSETQ, per germline. V shed 2 bases and J shed 0 bases, with 12 bases lying between them. This CDR3 has 15 residues. The CDR3 coding sequence is TGCGCCAGCAGCTTAGTCTCGGGGAGCTCCTACGAGCAGTACTTC. Protein sequence: CASSLVSGSSYEQYF.

The count of this clone is one. CDR3: CASSLGLWEETQYF. DNA of the CDR3: TGTGCCAGCAGCTTAGGTCTCTGGGAAGAGACCCAGTACTTC. This chain links TRBV7-2 with TRBJ2-5; D is unresolved. Germline CDR1 and CDR2: SGHTA and FQGNSA. CDR3 length: 14 residues. V was clipped by 1 base and J by 3 bases, with 9 bases between them.

The J gene is TRBJ1-1, the V gene TRBV7-3; no firm D call. This CDR3 is built from 15 residues. Germline V gene lookup returns CDR1 SGHTA and CDR2 FQGTGA. V was cut by 1 base and J by 1 base, with 10 bases left in between. In DNA form, the CDR3 reads TGTGCCAGCAGCTTAAACCCCGCAGGGAACACTGAAGCTTTCTTT. It translates to CASSLNPAGNTEAFF.

The chain carries TRBV6-5 and TRBJ1-1; 7 nucleotides agree with TRBD1. The V gene end was trimmed by 4 bases and the J gene end by 4 bases; junction bases not matched to a gene: 9. Per the germline V gene, CDR1 is MNHEY and CDR2 is SVGAGI. The CDR3 runs 15 residues. CDR3 amino acids: CASSSPGQLGTEAFF. The CDR3 DNA reads TGTGCCAGCAGTTCCCCGGGACAGTTGGGCACTGAAGCTTTCTTT.

The chain employs TRBV11-2 and TRBJ2-7; D is possibly TRBD2 (6 bases). The CDR3 sequence is 15 residues long. Germline CDR1 SGHAT, CDR2 FQNNGV. Trimming took 5 bases from V and 2 from J, leaving 16 bases between them. The CDR3, as DNA: TGTGCCAGCAGCCAGGTGTCGGGGGTGACCTACGAGCAGTACTTC. It is translated as CASSQVSGVTYEQYF.